A single T cell receptor (beta chain) is shown here with its context. Its antigen remains unknown. Relative to the germline gene, one junction end is altered; a read error may explain this. These data are taken from a study of blood T cells in healthy people across ages. Primers used in a second PCR of about 7 to 11 cycles were a sample-barcoded 5' primer and a J-beta primer mix. TCRdb fed the 5' RACE reads into MiXCR, producing one record per CDR3 protein. The table lists over 1,200,000 distinct CDR3 sequences, roughly 64% of them singletons. From germline, CDR1 is MNHEY and CDR2 SMNVEV (reference sequence). The length of the CDR3 is 14 residues. Study outcomes and limitations: Both higher diversity and more naive CD4+ cells marked long-lived donors when set against aged donors.

The sequenced sample was blood. This chain joins TRBV27 and TRBJ2-5; D gene unclear. The origin of this receptor is a man younger than 35 in good health. For the CDR3, the DNA is TGTGACAGCAGTTTATCAGTCTTTCAAGAGACCCAGTACTTC. As protein: CDSSLSVFQETQYF.